This T cell receptor beta chain stems from a study of beta chain features in type 1 diabetes. With regard to this clone: Antigen unknown. Sequence at one end of the junction differs from germline and may be a read error.

Only one heparinised blood draw was taken per donor, and its volume averaged about 120 mL. This CDR3 spans 14 amino acids. Germline V gene lookup returns CDR1 GTSNPN and CDR2 SVGIG (reference sequence). Reverse transcription of all isolated RNA meant that expressed TCRB transcripts were sequenced. The repertoire was sequenced with immunoSEQ multiplex PCR; TCRdb's copy has only in-frame clones and lacks some. The sample gives roughly 300,000 clones, around 9.3% of which show up once; roughly 0.99% is in the top ten. Findings and caveats of the study: Among all four CD4+ subsets, Type 1 diabetes patients had TCRB CDR3s that were moderately but significantly shorter. Naive, central memory and Treg TCRB repertoires seemed to resemble each other more closely in patients than they did in healthy donors. VDJ junctions sequenced from type 1 diabetes patients showed fewer insertions and more deletions.

Input material: central memory CD4+ T cells from blood. The chain employs TRBV30 and TRBJ1-3, with D tentatively TRBD1 (6 bases). The receptor was derived from a young man with type 1 diabetes. The CDR3 spells CAWTQGHAGNTIYF. The CDR3 region has the DNA TGTGCTTGGACCCAGGGGCACGCCGGAAACACCATATATTTT.